The present T cell receptor (beta chain) was sequenced within a study of cytomegalovirus exposure and HLA in healthy donors. This table comes from immunoSEQ multiplex PCR, and its TCRdb copy is limited to in-frame clones, with some not included. The top ten hold 2.5% to 3% of the sample, which has more than 150,000 clones, more than 70% seen once. The length of the CDR3 is 13 residues. Germline-derived CDR1 and CDR2 are LNHDA and SQIVND (reference sequence). V was shortened by 4 bases and J by 4 bases, with 8 bases between the two germline ends. The genes are TRBV19 and TRBJ1-5; D is undetermined. This TCR derives from a man between 18 and 35 years old in good health and CMV-seronegative. The sequencing input was PBMCs. Here the CDR3 reads CASSTQTNQPQHF. CDR3 DNA: TGTGCCAGTAGTACCCAGACTAATCAGCCCCAGCATTTT. Variable domain in full (rest from reference TRBV19 and TRBJ1-5): DGGITQSPKYLFRKEGQNVTLSCEQNLNHDAMYWYRQDPGQGLRLIYYSQIVNDFQKGDIAEGYSVSREKKESFPLTVTSAQKNPTAFYLCASSTQTNQPQHFGDGTRLSIL.